The next 4 T cell receptor beta chains were all read from a single sample in a study of cytomegalovirus exposure and HLA in healthy donors. PCR amplification relied on 60 Vbeta primers (plus 13 Jbeta primers). Here immunoSEQ multiplex PCR was the method, and the copy in TCRdb shows in-frame clones only, minus some. Of about 200,000 clones in the sample, about 81% were seen once. Sequences were obtained from PBMCs. These receptors all stem from a woman in her forties or fifties in good health and CMV-seropositive.

In the case of this clone: The same CDR3 also results from other DNA sequences found in this sample. The V call is TRBV19, the J call TRBJ2-7, with 10 positions matching TRBD2. Germline CDR1 LNHDA, CDR2 SQIVND (reference sequence). Losses at the gene ends were 6 bases for V and 0 bases for J; bases not matched to a gene: 2. The length of the CDR3 is 14 residues. CDR3 bases: TGTGCCAGTAGAGCTAGCGGGAGCTCCTACGAGCAGTACTTC. Amino acids: CASRASGSSYEQYF.

V usage is TRBV6-1 and J usage is TRBJ1-2, with 7 bases identical to TRBD1. The CDR3 is 13 residues long. The germline gives CDR1 MNHNS, CDR2 SASEGT. With V trimmed by 6 bases and J by 4 bases, 5 bases remained unmatched. The DNA of the CDR3 is TGTGCCAGCAGGACCGGACAGGCCTATGGCTACACCTTC. Translated, it gives CASRTGQAYGYTF.

The chain uses TRBV19 and TRBJ1-2, with D possibly matching TRBD1 (6 bases). Trimming took 3 bases from V and 6 from J, leaving 23 bases between them. This CDR3 has 17 residues. The germline V gene has CDR1 LNHDA and CDR2 SQIVND (reference sequence). The CDR3 DNA is TGTGCCAGTAGTATGGCTGTCCGATTCCAGGGGTCGGATGGCTACACCTTC. It is translated as CASSMAVRFQGSDGYTF.

The rearrangement joins TRBV9 to TRBJ2-2; unclear D gene. CDR3 length equals 16 residues. Trimming took 0 bases from V and 0 from J, leaving 9 bases between them. Germline CDR1 reads SGDLS; CDR2 reads YYNGEE. Written as DNA, the CDR3 is TGTGCCAGCAGCGTAGTATCTAATCCGAACACCGGGGAGCTGTTTTTT. Amino acids: CASSVVSNPNTGELFF.